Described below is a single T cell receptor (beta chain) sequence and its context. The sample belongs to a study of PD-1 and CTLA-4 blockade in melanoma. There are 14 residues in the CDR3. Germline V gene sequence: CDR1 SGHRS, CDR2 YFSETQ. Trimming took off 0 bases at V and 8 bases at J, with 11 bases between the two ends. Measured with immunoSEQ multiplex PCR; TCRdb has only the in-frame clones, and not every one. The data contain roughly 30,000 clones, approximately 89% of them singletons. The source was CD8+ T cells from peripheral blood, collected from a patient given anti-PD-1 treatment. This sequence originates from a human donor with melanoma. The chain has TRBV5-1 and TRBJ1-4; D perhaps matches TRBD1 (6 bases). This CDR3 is CASSLGTGREKLFF. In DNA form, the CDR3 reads TGCGCCAGCAGCTTGGGAACAGGGAGGGAAAAACTGTTTTTT.